This is a list of T cell receptor beta chains from one sample in a study of Graves' ophthalmopathy and Graves' hyperthyroidism. One entry per CDR3 protein results from TCRdb running MiXCR on the multiplex PCR reads. This sample has under 250,000 distinct CDR3 sequences, with under 30% found just once. The source material was peripheral blood. These receptors all stem from a man in his fifties or sixties with Graves' ophthalmopathy. The CDR3 runs from the conserved cysteine through the conserved F or W. Each record gives: D gene, J gene, V gene, clone size, CDR3 protein, CDR3 DNA. D genes are given only for firm matches. Clone size is given for some rows only: seen once, a few or many times, or a class if the clone is expanded.

D: TRBD1
J: TRBJ1-5
V: TRBV6-5
size: many
CDR3: CASSRGQGQPQHF
DNA: TGTGCCAGCAGCAGGGGACAGGGCCAGCCCCAGCATTTT

D: TRBD1
J: TRBJ1-2
V: TRBV6-5
size: NA
CDR3: CASSLGQGRDYTF
DNA: TGTGCCAGCAGTTTAGGACAGGGGAGGGACTACACCTTC

D: TRBD2
J: TRBJ2-7
V: TRBV5-1
size: many
CDR3: CASSYLAGDYEQYF
DNA: TGCGCCAGCAGCTACCTAGCGGGAGACTACGAGCAGTACTTC

D: NA
J: TRBJ2-6
V: TRBV20-1
size: NA
CDR3: CSASESSGANVLTF
DNA: TGCAGTGCTAGCGAGAGCTCTGGGGCCAACGTCCTGACTTTC

D: TRBD1
J: TRBJ2-7
V: TRBV6-1
size: NA
CDR3: CASSVSGTGGGEQYF
DNA: TGTGCCAGCAGTGTATCCGGGACAGGGGGCGGCGAGCAGTACTTC

D: NA
J: TRBJ1-1
V: TRBV20-1
size: many
CDR3: CSAGAMANTEAFF
DNA: TGCAGTGCTGGAGCCATGGCCAACACTGAAGCTTTCTTT

D: TRBD1
J: TRBJ2-7
V: TRBV18
size: many
CDR3: CASSGTGDYEQYF
DNA: TGTGCCAGCTCGGGGACAGGGGACTACGAGCAGTACTTC

D: NA
J: TRBJ1-2
V: TRBV6-5
size: NA
CDR3: CASSYVAEPNYGYTF
DNA: TGTGCCAGCAGTTATGTCGCGGAACCTAACTATGGCTACACCTTC

D: NA
J: TRBJ2-7
V: TRBV20-1
size: many
CDR3: CSATEPSGYEQYF
DNA: TGCAGTGCTACTGAACCAAGTGGTTACGAGCAGTACTTC

D: NA
J: TRBJ1-6
V: TRBV12-3/TRBV12-4
size: NA
CDR3: CASSLLTDNSPLHF
DNA: TGTGCCAGCAGTTTACTGACGGATAATTCACCCCTCCACTTT

D: TRBD2
J: TRBJ2-6
V: TRBV7-9
size: many
CDR3: CASRPIPGLATSTDSGANVLTF
DNA: TGTGCCAGCAGACCCATTCCGGGACTAGCGACCAGTACAGACTCTGGGGCCAACGTCCTGACTTTC

D: TRBD2
J: TRBJ2-7
V: TRBV28
size: many
CDR3: CASRPTSGREQYF
DNA: TGTGCCAGCAGACCGACTAGCGGCCGCGAGCAGTACTTC

D: NA
J: TRBJ1-6
V: TRBV5-6
size: many
CDR3: CASSIAGGYNSPLHF
DNA: TGTGCCAGCAGCATCGCGGGGGGCTATAATTCACCCCTCCACTTT

D: NA
J: TRBJ1-5
V: TRBV10-3
size: NA
CDR3: CASSESTVGNQPQHF
DNA: TGTGCCAGCAGTGAATCGACTGTGGGGAATCAGCCCCAGCATTTT

D: TRBD1
J: TRBJ2-5
V: TRBV6-1
size: NA
CDR3: CASRRQGAREAQYF
DNA: TGTGCCAGCAGAAGACAGGGGGCCAGAGAGGCCCAGTACTTC

D: TRBD1
J: TRBJ2-4
V: TRBV5-1
size: many
CDR3: CASSLGDRNIQYF
DNA: TGCGCCAGCAGCTTGGGGGACAGAAACATTCAGTACTTC

D: NA
J: TRBJ2-2
V: TRBV20-1
size: many
CDR3: CRASQKSGAGELFF
DNA: TGCCGTGCTAGCCAGAAATCGGGCGCCGGGGAGCTGTTTTTT

D: TRBD1
J: TRBJ2-1
V: TRBV20-1
size: many
CDR3: CSARSPRTGDNEQFF
DNA: TGCAGTGCTAGATCGCCGCGGACAGGGGACAATGAGCAGTTCTTC

D: NA
J: TRBJ1-6
V: TRBV12-3/TRBV12-4
size: many
CDR3: CAISTTDVYNSPLHF
DNA: TGTGCCATTTCGACAACGGACGTCTATAATTCACCCCTCCACTTT